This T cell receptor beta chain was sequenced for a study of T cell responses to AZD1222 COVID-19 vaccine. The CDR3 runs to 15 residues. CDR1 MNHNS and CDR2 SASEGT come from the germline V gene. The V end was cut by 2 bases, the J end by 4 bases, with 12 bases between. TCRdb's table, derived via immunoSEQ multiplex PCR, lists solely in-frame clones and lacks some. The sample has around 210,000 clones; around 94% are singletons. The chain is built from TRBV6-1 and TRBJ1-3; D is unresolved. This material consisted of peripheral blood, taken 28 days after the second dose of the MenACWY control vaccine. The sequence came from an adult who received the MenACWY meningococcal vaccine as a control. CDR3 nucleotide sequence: TGTGCCAGCAGTGAAAACGCCTACATCGGAAACACCATATATTTT. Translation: CASSENAYIGNTIYF.